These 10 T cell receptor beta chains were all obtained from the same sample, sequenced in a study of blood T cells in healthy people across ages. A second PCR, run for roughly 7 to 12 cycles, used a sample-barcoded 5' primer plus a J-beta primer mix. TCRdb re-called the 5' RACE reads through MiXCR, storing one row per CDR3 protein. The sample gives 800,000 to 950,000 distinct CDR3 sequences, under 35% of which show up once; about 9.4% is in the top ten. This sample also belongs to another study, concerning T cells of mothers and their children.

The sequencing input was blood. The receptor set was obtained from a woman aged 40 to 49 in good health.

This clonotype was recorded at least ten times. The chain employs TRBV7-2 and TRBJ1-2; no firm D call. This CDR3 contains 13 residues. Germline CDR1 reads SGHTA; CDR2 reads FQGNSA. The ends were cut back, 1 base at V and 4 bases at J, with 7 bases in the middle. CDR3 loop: CASSLGEIYGYTF. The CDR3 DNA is TGTGCCAGCAGCTTAGGGGAAATCTATGGCTACACCTTC.

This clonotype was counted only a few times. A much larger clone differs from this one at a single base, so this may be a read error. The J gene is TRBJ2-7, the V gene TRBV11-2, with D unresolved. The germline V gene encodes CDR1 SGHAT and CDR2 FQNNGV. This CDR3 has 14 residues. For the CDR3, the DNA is TGTGCCAGCAGCTTAGGGGCGAAAACCTACGCGCAGTACTTC. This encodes CASSLGAKTYAQYF.

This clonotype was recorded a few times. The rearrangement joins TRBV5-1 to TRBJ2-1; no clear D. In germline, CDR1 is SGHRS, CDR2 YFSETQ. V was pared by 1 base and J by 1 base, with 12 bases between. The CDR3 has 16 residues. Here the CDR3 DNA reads TGCGCCAGCAGCTTGCTCTGGCGGTCGTCCTACAATGAGCAGTTCTTC. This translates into CASSLLWRSSYNEQFF.

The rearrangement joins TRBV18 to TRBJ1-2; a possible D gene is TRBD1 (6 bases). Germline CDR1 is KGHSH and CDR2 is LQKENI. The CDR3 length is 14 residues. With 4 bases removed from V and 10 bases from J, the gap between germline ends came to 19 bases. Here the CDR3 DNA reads TGTGCCAGCTCACGGTCCAGGGGCGAGGATGACTACACCTTC. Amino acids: CASSRSRGEDDYTF.

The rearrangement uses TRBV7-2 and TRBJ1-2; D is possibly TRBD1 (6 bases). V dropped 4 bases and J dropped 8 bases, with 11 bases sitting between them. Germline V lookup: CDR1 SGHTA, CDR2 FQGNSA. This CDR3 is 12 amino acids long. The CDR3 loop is CASSSDRRGYTF. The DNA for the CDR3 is TGTGCCAGCAGCTCGGACAGAAGGGGCTACACCTTC.

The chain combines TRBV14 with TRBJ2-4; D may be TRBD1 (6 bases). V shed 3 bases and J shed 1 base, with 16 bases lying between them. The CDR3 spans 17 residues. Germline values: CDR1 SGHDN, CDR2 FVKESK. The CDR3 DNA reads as TGTGCCAGCAGCCAGAGACAGGAGTCCTTTGCCAAAAACATTCAGTACTTC. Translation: CASSQRQESFAKNIQYF.

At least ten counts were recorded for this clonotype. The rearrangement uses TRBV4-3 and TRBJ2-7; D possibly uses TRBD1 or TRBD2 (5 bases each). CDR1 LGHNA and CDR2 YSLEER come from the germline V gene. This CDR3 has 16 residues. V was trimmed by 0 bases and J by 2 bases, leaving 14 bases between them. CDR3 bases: TGCGCCAGCAGCCAAGATGTCAGGGACGGAGCCTACGAGCAGTACTTC. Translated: CASSQDVRDGAYEQYF.

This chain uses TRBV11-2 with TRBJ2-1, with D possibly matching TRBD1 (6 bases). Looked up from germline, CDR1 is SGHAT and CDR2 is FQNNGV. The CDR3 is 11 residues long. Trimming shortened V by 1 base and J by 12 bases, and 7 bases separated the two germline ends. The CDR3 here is CASSLGRGQFF. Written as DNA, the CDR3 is TGTGCCAGCAGCTTAGGCAGGGGGCAGTTCTTC.

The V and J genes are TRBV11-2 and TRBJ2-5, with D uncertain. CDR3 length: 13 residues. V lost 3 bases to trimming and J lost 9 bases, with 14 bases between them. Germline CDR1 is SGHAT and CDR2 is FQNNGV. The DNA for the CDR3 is TGTGCCAGCAGCTTGGGCAGAGCCCCGGCCCAGTACTTC. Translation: CASSLGRAPAQYF.

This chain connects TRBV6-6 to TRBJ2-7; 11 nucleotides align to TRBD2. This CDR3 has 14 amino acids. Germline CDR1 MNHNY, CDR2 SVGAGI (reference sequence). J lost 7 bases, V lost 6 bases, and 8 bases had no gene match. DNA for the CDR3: TGTGCCAGCAGCACTAGCGGGGGACTGGGAGAGCAGTACTTC. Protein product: CASSTSGGLGEQYF.